One sample yielded the 29 T cell receptor beta chains listed below, sequenced in a study of identical twins. TCRdb re-analysed the 5' RACE reads in MiXCR, keeping a single row per CDR3 protein. The profile shows fewer than 650,000 distinct CDR3 sequences, more than 9% of them singletons. This sample also appeared in a second study, on yellow fever vaccine responses in identical twins.

Material for sequencing was PBMCs. These receptors came from a woman in her late teens or twenties in good health.

This clonotype was recorded a few times. The chain couples TRBV12-3 or TRBV12-4 to TRBJ2-1; D unclear. The CDR3 totals 14 residues. Between the trimmed V and J ends, which lost 4 bases and 4 bases, there was a span of 11 bases. The CDR3: CASSSADPYNEQFF. The CDR3 DNA reads as TGTGCCAGCAGTTCTGCAGACCCTTACAATGAGCAGTTCTTC.

This clonotype has at least ten counts. This chain connects TRBV27 to TRBJ1-5; D is undetermined. The CDR3 length is 14 residues. Trimming cost V 0 bases and J 4 bases, with 7 bases left between them. CDR1 MNHEY and CDR2 SMNVEV come from the germline V gene (reference sequence). The CDR3 protein is CASSLSWGNQPQHF. The CDR3 DNA reads as TGTGCCAGCAGTTTATCTTGGGGTAATCAGCCCCAGCATTTT.

This clonotype was found a few times. Mismatch with germline at one junction end may stem from a read error. The chain has TRBV5-1 and TRBJ2-4; a possible D gene is TRBD2 (5 bases). CDR1 is SGHRS, CDR2 YFSETQ, per germline. The CDR3 sequence is 9 residues long. Written as DNA, the CDR3 is TGCGCCAGCAGCTCCGGGAAAAGCTTC. This sequence encodes CASSSGKSF.

In this sample, this clonotype turned up many times. This chain joins TRBV20-1 and TRBJ2-1; D gene ambiguous. Germline V gene data show CDR1 as DFQATT and CDR2 as SNEGSKA (reference sequence). The V end lost 4 bases, the J end lost 0 bases, and 13 bases lay between the germline ends. CDR3 length equals 15 residues. CDR3 DNA sequence: TGCAGTGCTACTAGAGACCGGAGCTCCTACAATGAGCAGTTCTTC. Residues: CSATRDRSSYNEQFF.

This clonotype has just a few counts. The chain carries TRBV24-1 and TRBJ2-1, with D perhaps TRBD1 (5 bases). This CDR3 is 15 amino acids long. Germline CDR1 KGHDR, CDR2 SFDVKD. With 2 bases removed from V and 7 bases from J, the gap between germline ends came to 14 bases. The CDR3 DNA sequence: TGTGCCACCAGTGATTCCCAGGGCTCGGTGAATGAGCAGTTCTTC. This codes for CATSDSQGSVNEQFF.

This clonotype was counted between two and nine times. The CDR3 sequence: CATSVAGQKTDTQYF. The CDR3 DNA follows: TGTGCCACCAGTGTGGCGGGACAGAAGACAGATACGCAGTATTTT. This sequence joins TRBV24-1 and TRBJ2-3; D is possibly TRBD1 (7 bases). This CDR3 spans 15 amino acids. From germline, CDR1 is KGHDR and CDR2 SFDVKD. The V gene lost 5 bases and the J gene lost 3 bases, with 14 bases spanning the gap.

The chain couples TRBV11-2 to TRBJ2-2, with D possibly being TRBD2 (6 bases). Germline loops: CDR1 SGHAT, CDR2 FQNNGV. V was trimmed by 4 bases and J by 2 bases, leaving 23 bases between them. The CDR3 runs 19 residues. CDR3 loop: CASSYRGVASSENTGELFF. In nucleotides, the CDR3 is TGTGCCAGCAGCTACCGGGGTGTTGCGTCTAGCGAAAACACCGGGGAGCTGTTTTTT.

The chain couples TRBV4-1 to TRBJ2-5; D assignment may be TRBD1 or TRBD2 (6 bases each). CDR1 is MGHRA, CDR2 YSYEKL, per germline. V lost 0 bases to trimming and J lost 2 bases, with 13 bases between them. This CDR3 contains 16 residues. The chain's CDR3 is CASSQDAAGTQETQYF. CDR3 DNA: TGCGCCAGCAGCCAAGATGCGGCGGGGACACAAGAGACCCAGTACTTC.

This clonotype was observed at least ten times. J is TRBJ2-5 and V is TRBV6-6, with 7 bases fitting TRBD2. This CDR3 is built from 12 residues. V dropped 2 bases and J dropped 10; count of bases not matched to a gene: 4. CDR1 and CDR2 (germline): MNHNY, SVGAGI (reference sequence). Here the CDR3 reads CASSYGRDYQYF. The CDR3 region has the DNA TGTGCCAGCAGTTACGGACGGGACTACCAGTACTTC.

This chain uses TRBV3-1 with TRBJ2-5; tentatively, D is TRBD1 or TRBD2 (5 bases each). Germline assignment: CDR1 LGHDT and CDR2 YNNKEL (reference sequence). Trimming removed 1 base from V and 3 bases from J, with 12 bases in between. This CDR3 comprises 15 residues. The chain's CDR3 is CASSQVGVAKETQYF. As DNA, the CDR3 is TGTGCCAGCAGCCAAGTGGGGGTCGCCAAAGAGACCCAGTACTTC.

This CDR3 reads CASSFRDITDTQYF. In nucleotides, the CDR3 is TGTGCCAGCAGCTTCAGGGACATCACAGATACGCAGTATTTT. This chain uses TRBV7-2 with TRBJ2-3, with D possibly matching TRBD1 (6 bases). The CDR3 length is 14 residues. V lost 3 bases and J lost 2, with 9 bases in between. Germline V gene lookup returns CDR1 SGHTA and CDR2 FQGNSA.

J is TRBJ2-1 and V is TRBV5-1; the match to TRBD2 covers 7 bases. Losses at the gene ends were 10 bases for V and 4 bases for J; bases not matched to a gene: 20. This CDR3 is built from 17 residues. Germline V gene data show CDR1 as SGHRS and CDR2 as YFSETQ. Here the CDR3 reads CAAPPGGRRGGYNEQFF. The CDR3 bases are TGCGCCGCCCCTCCCGGCGGTCGGCGGGGAGGGTACAATGAGCAGTTCTTC.

This CDR3 reads CASTPGLTNNYEQYF. DNA of the CDR3: TGTGCCAGCACCCCGGGACTAACAAATAACTACGAGCAGTACTTC. The V call is TRBV12-3 or TRBV12-4, the J call TRBJ2-7; 7 nucleotides line up with TRBD2. V gave up 7 bases and J gave up 3 bases; unmatched junction bases: 12. The CDR3 totals 15 residues.

Many counts were recorded for this clonotype. Here the CDR3 reads CSVGGATHTDTQYF. CDR3 DNA sequence: TGCAGCGTTGGGGGGGCTACTCACACAGATACGCAGTATTTT. The rearrangement joins TRBV29-1 to TRBJ2-3; the D gene could be TRBD1 or TRBD2 (6 bases each). Trimming shortened V by 4 bases and J by 2 bases, and 13 bases separated the two germline ends. This CDR3 region has 14 residues. Per germline, CDR1 SQVTM and CDR2 ANQGSEA.

This clonotype was counted at least ten times. The chain has TRBV20-1 and TRBJ2-1; tentative D call: TRBD2 (6 bases). V was clipped by 3 bases and J by 0 bases, with 9 bases between them. The V gene's germline CDR1 is DFQATT and CDR2 SNEGSKA (reference sequence). The CDR3 spans 14 residues. CDR3 DNA sequence: TGCAGTGCTAGGGGACTTAACTCCTACAATGAGCAGTTCTTC. Protein: CSARGLNSYNEQFF.

This clonotype was seen ten or more times. This chain joins TRBV12-3 or TRBV12-4 and TRBJ2-2, with TRBD1 identical over 8 bases. The V gene end was trimmed by 7 bases and the J gene end by 11 bases; junction bases not matched to a gene: 6. The CDR3 length is 12 residues. The CDR3 bases are TGTGCCAGCACCCGGACAGGGAGAGAGCTGTTTTTT. Its protein product is CASTRTGRELFF.

This clonotype was observed a few times. The chain couples TRBV20-1 to TRBJ1-5; possible D gene TRBD1, 6 bases. Germline V gene lookup returns CDR1 DFQATT and CDR2 SNEGSKA (reference sequence). This CDR3 region has 12 residues. Trimming left V 5 bases short and J 4 bases short, with 9 bases between. The CDR3, as DNA: TGCAGTGCTCTGGACAGAAATCAGCCCCAGCATTTT. Translation: CSALDRNQPQHF.

The chain couples TRBV15 to TRBJ2-7; TRBD1 aligns across 8 bases. Germline V lookup: CDR1 LNHNV, CDR2 YYDKDF (reference sequence). The ends lost 6 bases at V and 5 bases at J; junction bases unmatched: 6. This CDR3 is 13 amino acids long. For the CDR3, the DNA is TGTGCCACCAGAAGTACAGGGGGTAACGAGCAGTACTTC. Its translation is CATRSTGGNEQYF.

This clonotype was recorded a few times. The CDR3 region is CASSLRTGSTAEAFF. The CDR3 coding sequence is TGTGCCAGCAGCCTAAGGACAGGGTCAACGGCTGAAGCTTTCTTT. The V and J genes are TRBV14 and TRBJ1-1; 8 bases fit TRBD1. Germline V gives CDR1 SGHDN, CDR2 FVKESK. V shed 4 bases and J 6 bases; nucleotides not matched to a gene: 10. The CDR3 extends over 15 amino acids.

This clonotype was seen at least ten times. The V and J genes are TRBV12-3 or TRBV12-4 and TRBJ2-2, with unresolved D. Trimming took 7 bases from V and 5 from J, leaving 14 bases between them. The CDR3 has 14 residues. The CDR3 sequence: CASTLLQTTGELFF. The DNA of the CDR3 is TGTGCCAGCACCCTGCTTCAAACAACCGGGGAGCTGTTTTTT.

The gene calls are TRBV6-1 and TRBJ2-1; 10 positions match TRBD2. The germline gives CDR1 MNHNS, CDR2 SASEGT. The CDR3 runs 16 residues. J was trimmed by 2 bases and V by 6 bases; bases with no gene match: 7. For the CDR3, the DNA is TGTGCCAGCAGCCCTTATAGCGGGGGGACCTACAATGAGCAGTTCTTC. It specifies CASSPYSGGTYNEQFF.

This chain links TRBV19 with TRBJ2-1; the D gene is possibly TRBD2 (6 bases). Between the trimmed V and J ends, which lost 6 bases and 7 bases, there was a span of 13 bases. CDR3 length: 13 amino acids. Germline V lookup: CDR1 LNHDA, CDR2 SQIVND (reference sequence). CDR3 loop: CASRSGLGNEQFF. CDR3 bases: TGTGCCAGTAGGAGCGGGTTGGGGAATGAGCAGTTCTTC.

DNA of the CDR3: TGTGCCAGCAGGGGACTAGCGGGAGCCTTAGAGCAGTACTTC. This gives the protein CASRGLAGALEQYF. The chain recombines TRBV25-1 with TRBJ2-7, with 14 bases that match TRBD2. This CDR3 spans 14 amino acids. V trimming: 6 bases; J trimming: 7 bases; junction bases outside the gene matches: 5. Germline V gives CDR1 MGHDK, CDR2 SYGVNS.

This rearrangement joins TRBV7-9 to TRBJ2-7; 7 bases are shared with TRBD1. Germline CDR1 reads SEHNR; CDR2 reads FQNEAQ (reference sequence). Trimming removed 5 bases from V and 3 bases from J; junction bases left unmatched: 10. CDR3 length equals 15 residues. The CDR3 DNA sequence: TGTGCCAGCAGCCCCCCGACAGGGAATGGCTACGAGCAGTACTTC. Translated, it gives CASSPPTGNGYEQYF.

This clonotype was seen many times. The rearrangement uses TRBV20-1 and TRBJ2-7, with TRBD2 identical over 7 bases. CDR1 DFQATT and CDR2 SNEGSKA come from the germline V gene (reference sequence). The CDR3 spans 13 residues. The junction had 10 bases not matched to a gene; V was cut back by 7 bases and J by 4 bases. CDR3 nucleotides: TGCAGTGTGCCGGCGGGAGACCGATACGAGCAGTACTTC. It translates to CSVPAGDRYEQYF.

This clonotype was observed at least ten times. The chain combines TRBV7-2 with TRBJ2-7, with D unresolved. The CDR3 is 17 amino acids. CDR1 and CDR2 (germline): SGHTA, FQGNSA. The V and J ends lost 3 bases and 2 bases respectively, with 20 bases between them. CDR3 coding DNA: TGTGCCAGCAGCTTGAGCCAGGTTGTTAGGTCGCCCTACGAGCAGTACTTC. Translation: CASSLSQVVRSPYEQYF.

The J gene is TRBJ1-4, the V gene TRBV3-1; D not resolved. In germline, CDR1 is LGHDT, CDR2 YNNKEL (reference sequence). Trimming pared 3 bases from V and 3 bases from J, leaving 11 bases between. The CDR3 contains 15 residues. The CDR3 protein is CASSQGGRANEKLFF. CDR3 sequence (DNA): TGTGCCAGCAGCCAGGGTGGTAGAGCTAATGAAAAACTGTTTTTT.

This clonotype was detected many times. The CDR3 sequence: CASSFYRESGANVLTF. The CDR3, as DNA: TGTGCCAGCAGTTTTTACAGGGAATCTGGGGCCAACGTCCTGACTTTC. V usage is TRBV12-3 or TRBV12-4 and J usage is TRBJ2-6, with TRBD1 as a possible D gene (6 bases). Deletions cut 3 bases from V and 1 base from J, with 10 bases between. The CDR3 spans 16 residues.

The rearrangement joins TRBV30 to TRBJ1-1; 8 bases match TRBD1. V dropped 2 bases and J dropped 2; count of bases not matched to a gene: 7. CDR3 size: 15 residues. CDR1 is GTSNPN, CDR2 SVGIG, per germline (reference sequence). The CDR3 bases are TGTGCCTGGAGTTTCGCCGGGACAGGAAACACTGAAGCTTTCTTT. Amino acid sequence: CAWSFAGTGNTEAFF.